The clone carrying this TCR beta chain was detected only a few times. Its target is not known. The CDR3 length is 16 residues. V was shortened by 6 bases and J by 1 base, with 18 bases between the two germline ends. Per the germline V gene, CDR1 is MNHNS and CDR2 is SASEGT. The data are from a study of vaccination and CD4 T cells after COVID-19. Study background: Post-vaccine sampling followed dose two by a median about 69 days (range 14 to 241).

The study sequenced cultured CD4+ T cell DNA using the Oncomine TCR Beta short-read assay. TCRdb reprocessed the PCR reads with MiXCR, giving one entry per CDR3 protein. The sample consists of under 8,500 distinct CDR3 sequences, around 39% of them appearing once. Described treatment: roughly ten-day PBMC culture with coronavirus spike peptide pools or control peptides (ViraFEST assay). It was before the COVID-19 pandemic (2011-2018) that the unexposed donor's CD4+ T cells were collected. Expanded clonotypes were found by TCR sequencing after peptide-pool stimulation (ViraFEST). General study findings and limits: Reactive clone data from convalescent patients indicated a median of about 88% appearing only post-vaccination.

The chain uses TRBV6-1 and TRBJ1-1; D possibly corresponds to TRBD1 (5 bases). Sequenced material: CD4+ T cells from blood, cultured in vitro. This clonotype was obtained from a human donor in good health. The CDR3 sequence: CASRDRALVRNTEAFF. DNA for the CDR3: TGTGCCAGCAGAGACAGAGCCTTGGTGAGGAACACTGAAGCTTTCTTT.